This T cell receptor (beta chain) was found in a study of blood T cell repertoires in COVID-19. Authors' methods: Quantification of nucleated cells was approximated via reference gene primer amplification. Some clones are missing from TCRdb's copy, which holds only in-frame ones; the method was immunoSEQ multiplex PCR. V, J and clone size are those of that table, while D and trimming were read from the DNA. This table has about 300,000 clones, around nine tenths appearing once. The CDR3 contains 12 residues. Germline CDR1 is GTSNPN and CDR2 is SVGIG (reference sequence). The V and J ends lost 8 bases and 2 bases, in that order; junction bases with no gene match: 2. Patients of the Seattle cohort, enrolled during active infection, were followed longitudinally.

This clonotype originated in a woman between 25 and 40 years old with COVID-19, enrolled during active disease. The gene calls are TRBV30 and TRBJ1-3; 8 nucleotides line up with TRBD1. Sequenced sample: peripheral blood. The CDR3 bases are TGTGCCCGGACAGGGCCTGGAAACACCATATATTTT. This codes for CARTGPGNTIYF.